A single sample is the source of the 11 T cell receptor beta chains below, sequenced in a study of T cell repertoires in cytomegalovirus infection. TCRdb reprocessed the reads with MiXCR, giving one entry per CDR3 protein. Altogether about 500,000 distinct CDR3 sequences are present, more than 30% being singletons, with the ten largest covering roughly 15%. No cognate antigen is known for these TCRs. The source material was cultured PBMCs, sampled from culture after CMV antigen stimulation. These receptors originate from a human donor in good health (CMV status not recorded). Some clones in this sample may be carry-over from other donors' samples.

The chain recombines TRBV24-1 with TRBJ2-3; D unresolved. Germline V gene lookup returns CDR1 KGHDR and CDR2 SFDVKD. Trimming took 5 bases from V and 2 from J, leaving 7 bases between them. The CDR3 is 13 residues long. CDR3 protein: CATSGVVTDTQYF. The CDR3 DNA is TGTGCCACCAGTGGAGTTGTCACAGATACGCAGTATTTT.

The chain is built from TRBV18 and TRBJ2-7, with 9 bases identical to TRBD1. The germline gives CDR1 KGHSH, CDR2 LQKENI. The J segment lost 6 bases and the V segment lost 1 base, leaving 10 bases of the junction unmatched. The CDR3 runs 16 residues. The CDR3 loop reads CASSPLPGQGRREQYV. The DNA for the CDR3 is TGTGCCAGCTCACCACTCCCGGGACAGGGAAGACGCGAGCAGTACGTC.

V usage is TRBV30 and J usage is TRBJ2-5; tentatively, D is TRBD2 (7 bases). Germline values: CDR1 GTSNPN, CDR2 SVGIG (reference sequence). V lost 4 bases and J lost 2, with 11 bases in between. This CDR3 is 13 amino acids long. Written as DNA, the CDR3 is TGTGCCTGGAACAGCGGGACACAAGAGACCCAGTACTTC. Residues: CAWNSGTQETQYF.

The CDR3 sequence is CASSYRTGRGYTF. In DNA, the CDR3 is TGTGCCAGCAGTTACCGGACAGGGCGTGGCTACACCTTC. The chain has TRBV27 and TRBJ1-2; TRBD1 agrees at 8 bases. CDR1 is MNHEY and CDR2 is SMNVEV in the germline V gene (reference sequence). The V and J ends lost 4 bases and 7 bases, in that order; junction bases with no gene match: 5. This CDR3 comprises 13 residues.

This clonotype has only a few counts. The chain recombines TRBV28 with TRBJ2-1; possible D gene TRBD2, 6 bases. CDR1 and CDR2 (germline): MDHEN, SYDVKM. The CDR3 totals 15 residues. The V gene lost 8 bases and the J gene lost 1 base, with 15 bases spanning the gap. The CDR3 sequence is CASVLAEGSYNEQFF. The CDR3 nucleotides are TGTGCCAGCGTATTAGCGGAAGGATCCTACAATGAGCAGTTCTTC.

This clonotype was seen a handful of times. CDR3 nucleotides: TGTGCCAGCAGCATCGATAGCGGGACAGATACGCAGTATTTT. Translated: CASSIDSGTDTQYF. This chain connects TRBV7-2 to TRBJ2-3; 7 positions match TRBD2. This CDR3 has 14 residues. Trimming took 5 bases from V and 3 from J; bases not matched to a gene: 5. CDR1 is SGHTA and CDR2 is FQGNSA in the germline V gene. Full variable domain (outside the CDR3, taken from reference TRBV7-2 and TRBJ2-3): GAGVSQSPSNKVTEKGKDVELRCDPISGHTALYWYRQSLGQGLEFLIYFQGNSAPDKSGLPSDRFSAERTGGSVSTLTIQRTQQEDSAVYLCASSIDSGTDTQYFGPGTRLTVL.

This clonotype showed up just a few times. The gene calls are TRBV7-9 and TRBJ2-7; TRBD2 might be the D (5 bases). The V gene's germline CDR1 is SEHNR and CDR2 FQNEAQ (reference sequence). V lost 3 bases, J lost 0 bases, and 12 bases lay in between. The CDR3 totals 15 residues. CDR3 residues: CASSFQRLSSYEQYF. CDR3 coding DNA: TGTGCCAGCAGCTTTCAGCGGTTGAGCTCCTACGAGCAGTACTTC.

V gene TRBV28 combines with J gene TRBJ1-5; 8 bases map to TRBD1. The junction had 6 bases not matched to a gene; V was cut back by 3 bases and J by 5 bases. Germline CDR1 and CDR2: MDHEN and SYDVKM. The CDR3 length is 15 residues. CDR3 region: CASSFKGQGHQPQHF. The CDR3 DNA reads as TGTGCCAGCAGTTTCAAAGGACAGGGACATCAGCCCCAGCATTTT.

This clonotype was counted ten times or more. CDR3 protein: CASSLEGRLSNQPQHF. The CDR3 DNA follows: TGTGCCAGCAGCTTAGAGGGACGGCTTAGCAATCAGCCCCAGCATTTT. The gene calls are TRBV7-8 and TRBJ1-5, with D possibly being TRBD1 (5 bases). Trimming shortened V by 1 base and J by 0 bases, and 10 bases separated the two germline ends. Germline lookup yields CDR1 SGHVS and CDR2 FQNEAQ. This CDR3 is built from 16 residues.

In its sample, this clonotype was seen a few times. The rearrangement links TRBV5-4 to TRBJ2-1, with D perhaps TRBD2 (6 bases). This CDR3 comprises 17 residues. V lost 4 bases and J lost 0, with 17 bases in between. Germline V lookup: CDR1 SGHNT, CDR2 YYREEE (reference sequence). CDR3 sequence reads: CASSNPARRVSYNEQFF. Here the CDR3 DNA reads TGTGCCAGCAGCAACCCCGCGAGGAGGGTCTCCTACAATGAGCAGTTCTTC. The whole variable domain, remainder taken from reference TRBV5-4 and TRBJ2-1, is ETGVTQSPTHLIKTRGQQVTLRCSSQSGHNTVSWYQQALGQGPQFIFQYYREEENGRGNFPPRFSGLQFPNYSSELNVNALELDDSALYLCASSNPARRVSYNEQFFGPGTRLTVL.

This clonotype has a handful of counts. The J gene is TRBJ1-2, the V gene TRBV6-1; no clear D gene. There are 13 residues in the CDR3. Trimming took off 5 bases at V and 2 bases at J, with 9 bases between the two ends. Looked up from germline, CDR1 is MNHNS and CDR2 is SASEGT. In nucleotides, the CDR3 is TGTGCCAGCAGTTATTTCTCCAACTATGGCTACACCTTC. Encoded protein: CASSYFSNYGYTF.